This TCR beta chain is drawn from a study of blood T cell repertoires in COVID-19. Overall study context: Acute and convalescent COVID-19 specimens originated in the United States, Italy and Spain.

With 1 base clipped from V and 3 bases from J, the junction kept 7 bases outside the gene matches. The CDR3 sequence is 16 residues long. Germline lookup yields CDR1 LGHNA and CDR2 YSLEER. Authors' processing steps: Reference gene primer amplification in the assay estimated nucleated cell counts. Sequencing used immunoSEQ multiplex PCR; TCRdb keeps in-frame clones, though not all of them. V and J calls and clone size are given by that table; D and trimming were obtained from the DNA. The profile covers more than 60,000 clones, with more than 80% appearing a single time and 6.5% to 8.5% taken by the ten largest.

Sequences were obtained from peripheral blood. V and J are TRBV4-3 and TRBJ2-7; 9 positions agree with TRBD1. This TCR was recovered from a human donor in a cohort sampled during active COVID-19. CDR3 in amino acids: CASSQGVRTGDYEQYF. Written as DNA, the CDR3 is TGCGCCAGCAGCCAAGGGGTTAGGACAGGGGACTACGAGCAGTACTTC.